The rows below give T cell receptor beta chains drawn from one sample of a study of metastatic and nonmetastatic thyroid tumors. TCRdb reassembled clones from the PCR reads with MiXCR. Counted here are roughly 12,000 clones, approximately 31% occurring once; the ten biggest clones make up about a sixth. Input material: tumor tissue. The receptors shown here come from a male donor with papillary thyroid cancer or a benign thyroid nodule (not recorded which). Some clones in this sample may be carry-over from other donors' samples. Both conserved end residues are part of each CDR3. The order of the fields is V gene, D gene, J gene, clone size, CDR3 protein, CDR3 DNA. D genes are given only for firm matches. Size tells how often a clone was seen (once, few, many) or the class of an expanded clone, and some rows leave it out.

TRBV28,NA,TRBJ1-5,NA,CASSFQMGTQPQHF,TGTGCCAGCAGTTTTCAAATGGGAACCCAGCCCCAGCATTTT
TRBV6-2/TRBV6-3,NA,TRBJ2-5,NA,CASRGFNEETQYF,TGTGCCAGCAGAGGGTTCAATGAAGAGACCCAGTACTTC
TRBV13,TRBD1,TRBJ1-4,NA,CASSLKGQGSTNEKLFF,TGTGCCAGCAGCTTAAAGGGACAGGGATCAACTAATGAAAAACTGTTTTTT
TRBV6-1,NA,TRBJ1-1,few,CASSEALRIEAFF,TGTGCCAGCAGTGAAGCCCTCCGAATTGAAGCTTTCTTT
TRBV5-1,NA,TRBJ2-7,NA,CASSLVVGGYEQYF,TGCGCCAGCAGCTTGGTTGTGGGAGGATACGAGCAGTACTTC
TRBV7-2,TRBD2,TRBJ2-7,NA,CASSQTSGVYEQYF,TGTGCCAGCAGCCAGACTAGCGGGGTATACGAGCAGTACTTC
TRBV7-9,TRBD1,TRBJ2-2,once,CASRPGQSNTGELFF,TGTGCCAGCAGACCGGGACAGTCGAACACCGGGGAGCTGTTTTTT
TRBV10-1,NA,TRBJ1-1,NA,CASSESVAGRGGTEAFF,TGCGCCAGCAGTGAGTCAGTAGCAGGGAGGGGGGGCACTGAAGCTTTCTTT
TRBV9,NA,TRBJ1-1,NA,CASSASPRGTEAFF,TGTGCCAGCAGCGCGAGCCCCAGGGGCACTGAAGCTTTCTTT
TRBV11-1,TRBD1,TRBJ2-3,NA,CASSPSGQGAWTDTQYF,TGTGCCAGCAGCCCCTCAGGACAGGGGGCATGGACAGATACGCAGTATTTT
TRBV6-5,NA,TRBJ1-1,NA,CASRYSTGEAFF,TGTGCCAGCAGATACTCGACAGGAGAGGCTTTCTTT
TRBV6-1,NA,TRBJ2-2,medium-sized,CASSWEQGYTGELFF,TGTGCCAGCAGTTGGGAACAGGGTTACACCGGGGAGCTGTTTTTT
TRBV18,TRBD1,TRBJ1-1,many,CASSPLSPGQGAAFF,TGTGCCAGCTCACCCCTCTCTCCGGGACAGGGGGCAGCTTTCTTT
TRBV7-8,NA,TRBJ1-5,NA,CASSTTDYSYPPQHF,TGTGCCAGCAGCACGACTGACTATAGCTATCCGCCCCAGCATTTT
TRBV12-5,NA,TRBJ2-2,few,CASGPRNGGLFF,TGTGCTAGTGGTCCCCGCAACGGGGGGCTGTTTTTT
TRBV6-6,NA,TRBJ1-3,few,CASSYSYRGGSGNTIYF,TGTGCCAGCAGTTATAGTTACAGAGGGGGCTCTGGAAACACCATATATTTT
TRBV6-1,TRBD1,TRBJ1-4,few,CASGTGTGNEKLFF,TGTGCCAGCGGAACCGGGACAGGGAATGAAAAACTGTTTTTT
TRBV6-1,NA,TRBJ1-1,NA,CASGRKENTEAFF,TGTGCCAGCGGACGGAAAGAAAACACTGAAGCTTTCTTT
TRBV6-2/TRBV6-3,NA,TRBJ1-1,few,CASSYRRATQIAEAFF,TGTGCCAGCAGTTACAGGCGCGCAACGCAGATAGCTGAAGCTTTCTTT
TRBV20-1,NA,TRBJ2-3,many,CSAGDTDTQYF,TGCAGTGCCGGGGATACAGATACGCAGTATTTT
TRBV27,NA,TRBJ2-7,medium-sized,CASSLSAGPYEQYF,TGTGCCAGCAGTTTATCGGCCGGCCCCTACGAGCAGTACTTC
TRBV19,NA,TRBJ2-1,NA,CASSRQPGNEQFF,TGTGCCAGTAGTCGACAGCCGGGGAATGAGCAGTTCTTC
TRBV9,TRBD1,TRBJ2-6,NA,CASSPWDRATSGANVLTF,TGTGCCAGCAGCCCCTGGGACAGAGCAACCTCTGGGGCCAACGTCCTGACTTTC
TRBV20-1,NA,TRBJ1-4,medium-sized,CSARGQELTEKLFF,TGCAGTGCTAGAGGACAGGAGCTAACAGAAAAACTGTTTTTT
TRBV5-1,NA,TRBJ2-7,NA,CASSLVQGHPYEQYF,TGCGCCAGCAGCTTGGTACAGGGTCACCCCTACGAGCAGTACTTC
TRBV5-1,NA,TRBJ1-2,many,CASSQGYGYTF,TGCGCCAGCAGCCAGGGGTATGGCTACACCTTC
TRBV20-1,NA,TRBJ2-1,NA,CSARDEDGADGSGEHFF,TGCAGTGCTAGAGATGAGGACGGAGCAGATGGTTCAGGTGAGCATTTCTTC
TRBV5-1,NA,TRBJ2-3,NA,CASSEAALSTDTQYF,TGCGCCAGCAGCGAGGCGGCCCTGAGCACAGATACGCAGTATTTT
TRBV27,TRBD1,TRBJ1-1,few,CASSTIQGQVFRRNTEAFF,TGTGCCAGCAGTACAATCCAAGGACAGGTATTTCGACGAAACACTGAAGCTTTCTTT
TRBV5-6,NA,TRBJ2-1,many,CASTSLNNEQFF,TGTGCCAGCACCAGTCTAAACAATGAGCAGTTCTTC
TRBV5-6,NA,TRBJ2-7,NA,CASSLSWDSYEQYF,TGTGCCAGCAGCTTGAGTTGGGATTCCTACGAGCAGTACTTC
TRBV20-1,TRBD2,TRBJ2-1,NA,CSALRTSGSRGEQFF,TGCAGTGCCCTAAGGACTAGCGGGAGTCGCGGTGAGCAGTTCTTC